This TCR beta chain is drawn from a study of blood T cell repertoires in COVID-19. Here immunoSEQ multiplex PCR was the method, and the copy in TCRdb shows in-frame clones only, minus some. The repertoire holds just under 350,000 clones, with around 83% as singletons. In its sample, this clone was seen once. V was shortened by 5 bases and J by 11 bases, with 19 bases between the two germline ends. Germline values: CDR1 GTSNPN, CDR2 SVGIG (reference sequence). This CDR3 is built from 13 residues. The sequenced sample was peripheral blood. The V call is TRBV30, the J call TRBJ1-5; a weak D match, TRBD1 (6 bases). The sequence derives from a man under 40 with active or convalescent COVID-19. In nucleotides, the CDR3 is TGTGCCTGGTCACCACAGGGCGGTTCGGCCCAGCATTTT. Translating gives CAWSPQGGSAQHF.